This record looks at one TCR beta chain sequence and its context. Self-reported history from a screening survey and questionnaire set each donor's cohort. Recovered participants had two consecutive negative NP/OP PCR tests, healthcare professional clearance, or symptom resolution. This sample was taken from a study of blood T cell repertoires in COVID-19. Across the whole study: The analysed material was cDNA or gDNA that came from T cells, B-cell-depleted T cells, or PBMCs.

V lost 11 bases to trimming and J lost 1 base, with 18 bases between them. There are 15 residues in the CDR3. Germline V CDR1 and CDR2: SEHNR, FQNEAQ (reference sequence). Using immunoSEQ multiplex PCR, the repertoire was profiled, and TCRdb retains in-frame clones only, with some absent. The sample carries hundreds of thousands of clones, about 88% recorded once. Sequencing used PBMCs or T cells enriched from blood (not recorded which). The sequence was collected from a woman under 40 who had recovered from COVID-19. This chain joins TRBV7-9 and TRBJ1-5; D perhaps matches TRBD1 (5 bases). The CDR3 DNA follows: TGTGCCGGATGGCGGTTCTCAGGGAGCAATCAGCCCCAGCATTTT. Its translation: CAGWRFSGSNQPQHF.